This T cell receptor (beta chain) comes out of a study of cytomegalovirus exposure and HLA in healthy donors. Regarding this clone: The antigen is undetermined.

Study-level findings and limits: Earlier analysis looked at TCR beta V segments, and most were productive about 87% or about 30% of the time.

The CDR3 contains 15 residues. The PCR contained 60 Vbeta and 13 Jbeta primers. Using immunoSEQ multiplex PCR, the repertoire was profiled, and TCRdb retains in-frame clones only, with some absent. The table has around 120,000 clones, around 68% seen once. Sample: PBMCs. The chain joins TRBV21-1 to TRBJ2-3; TRBD2 was called by the table and not checked on the DNA. TRBV21-1 corresponds to a pseudogene. The clonotype was recovered from a woman in her forties or fifties in good health and CMV-seropositive. The CDR3 DNA follows: TGTGCCATGCTTAGGGCTAGCGGAATTGACGATACGCAGTATTTT. It specifies CAMLRASGIDDTQYF.